What follows is one T cell receptor (beta chain) and its context. This sample is part of a study of T cells after yellow fever vaccination. Via MiXCR, TCRdb re-called the 5' RACE reads, giving one row per CDR3 protein. Counted here are some 170,000 distinct CDR3 sequences, about a tenth occurring once; the ten biggest clones make up roughly a third. The sequenced sample was CD8+ T cells sorted from PBMCs, obtained 45 days after the yellow fever booster vaccination. This TCR came from a man between 18 and 35 years old who received the YFV17D yellow fever vaccine.

In DNA, the CDR3 is TGCAGTGCTAGTGGTCGCAGGGTACGCACTGAAGCTTTCTTT. Its translation: CSASGRRVRTEAFF. V usage is TRBV20-1 and J usage is TRBJ1-1; D may be TRBD1 (5 bases). Germline CDR1 reads DFQATT; CDR2 reads SNEGSKA (reference sequence). CDR3 length equals 14 residues. Trimming pared 3 bases from V and 4 bases from J, leaving 15 bases between.